This entry concerns a single T cell receptor beta chain. Per the original methods: Amplification with reference gene primers provided the estimates of nucleated cell counts. Data came from immunoSEQ multiplex PCR; TCRdb stores just in-frame clones and leaves some out. V and J calls and clone size are as listed in that table; D and trimming were resolved from the DNA. This table has about 76,000 clones, approximately 86% appearing once. The ends were cut back, 2 bases at V and 0 bases at J, with 17 bases in the middle. Germline CDR1 and CDR2: SGHTA and FQGTGA. The CDR3 covers 17 residues. These data belong to a study of blood T cell repertoires in COVID-19. The wider study: Collection of acute and convalescent COVID-19 samples took place in the United States, Italy and Spain. PBMCs, B-cell-depleted T cells, or T cells were the source of the cDNA or gDNA that made up the material.

This chain uses TRBV7-3 with TRBJ2-7, with TRBD1 as a possible D gene (6 bases). The clonotype was recovered from a human donor in a cohort sampled during active COVID-19. Sequencing was done on a sample of peripheral blood. DNA for the CDR3: TGTGCCAGCAGCTTATGGGGGCTAGGGCTGGGCTCCTACGAGCAGTACTTC. It translates to CASSLWGLGLGSYEQYF.